This note documents a single T cell receptor (beta chain) sequence. V was pared by 3 bases and J by 2 bases, with 3 bases of the junction left unmatched. CDR3 length equals 14 residues. Germline values: CDR1 SGHDT, CDR2 YYEEEE. Using immunoSEQ multiplex PCR, the repertoire was profiled, and TCRdb retains in-frame clones only, with some absent. The table lists 360,000 or so clones, 89% of them singletons. This sample is drawn from a study of blood T cell repertoires in COVID-19. The sequenced sample consisted of peripheral blood. The chain uses TRBV5-6 and TRBJ1-1; 8 bases are shared with TRBD1. The source of this sequence is a woman aged 60-75 years with COVID-19, enrolled during active disease. The CDR3 DNA follows: TGTGCCAGCAGCTGGGACAGGCTAAACACTGAAGCTTTCTTT. This encodes CASSWDRLNTEAFF.